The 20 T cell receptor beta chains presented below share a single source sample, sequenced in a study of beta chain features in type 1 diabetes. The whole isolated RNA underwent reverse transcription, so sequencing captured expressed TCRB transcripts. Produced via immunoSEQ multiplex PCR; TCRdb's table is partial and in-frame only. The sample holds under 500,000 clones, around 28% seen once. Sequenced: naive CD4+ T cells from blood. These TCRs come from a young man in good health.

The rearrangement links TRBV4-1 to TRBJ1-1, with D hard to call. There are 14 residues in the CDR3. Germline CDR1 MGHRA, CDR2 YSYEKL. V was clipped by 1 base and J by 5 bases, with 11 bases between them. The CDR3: CASSQVVRKTEAFF. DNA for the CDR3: TGCGCCAGCAGCCAAGTAGTAAGGAAAACTGAAGCTTTCTTT.

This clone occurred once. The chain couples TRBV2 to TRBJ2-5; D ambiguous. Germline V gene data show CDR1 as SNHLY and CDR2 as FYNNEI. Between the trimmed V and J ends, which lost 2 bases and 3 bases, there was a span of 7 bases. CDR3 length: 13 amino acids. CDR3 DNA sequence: TGTGCCAGCAGTGAAACGATAGAAGAGACCCAGTACTTC. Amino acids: CASSETIEETQYF. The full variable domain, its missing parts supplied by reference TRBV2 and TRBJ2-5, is EPEVTQTPSHQVTQMGQEVILRCVPISNHLYFYWYRQILGQKVEFLVSFYNNEISEKSEIFDDQFSVERPDGSNFTLKIRSTKLEDSAMYFCASSETIEETQYFGPGTRLLVL.

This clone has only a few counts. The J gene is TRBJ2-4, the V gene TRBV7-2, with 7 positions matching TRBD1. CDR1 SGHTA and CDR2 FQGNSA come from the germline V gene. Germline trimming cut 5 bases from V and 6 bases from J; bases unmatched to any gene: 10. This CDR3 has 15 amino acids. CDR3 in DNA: TGTGCCAGCAGCGCCCCGGGACAGACGAGAAACATTCAGTACTTC. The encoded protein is CASSAPGQTRNIQYF.

This chain's CDR3 is CASSLFQEQYF. As DNA, the CDR3 is TGCGCCAGCAGCTTGTTCCAGGAGCAGTACTTC. The chain combines TRBV5-1 with TRBJ2-7, with unresolved D. Per the germline V gene, CDR1 is SGHRS and CDR2 is YFSETQ. Deletions cut 1 base from V and 7 bases from J, with 6 bases between. The length of the CDR3 is 11 residues. The full variable domain, with the rest looked up from reference TRBV5-1 and TRBJ2-7, is KAGVTQTPRYLIKTRGQQVTLSCSPISGHRSVSWYQQTPGQGLQFLFEYFSETQRNKGNFPGRFSGRQFSNSRSEMNVSTLELGDSALYLCASSLFQEQYFGPGTRLTVT.

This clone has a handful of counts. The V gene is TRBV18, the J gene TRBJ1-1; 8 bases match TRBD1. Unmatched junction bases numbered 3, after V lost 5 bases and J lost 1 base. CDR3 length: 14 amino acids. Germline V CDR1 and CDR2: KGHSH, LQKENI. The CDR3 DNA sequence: TGTGCCAGCTCAGAAGACAGGGGGAACACTGAAGCTTTCTTT. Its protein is CASSEDRGNTEAFF. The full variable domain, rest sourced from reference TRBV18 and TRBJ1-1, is NAGVMQNPRHLVRRRGQEARLRCSPMKGHSHVYWYRQLPEEGLKFMVYLQKENIIDESGMPKERFSAEFPKEGPSILRIQQVVRGDSAAYFCASSEDRGNTEAFFGQGTRLTVV.

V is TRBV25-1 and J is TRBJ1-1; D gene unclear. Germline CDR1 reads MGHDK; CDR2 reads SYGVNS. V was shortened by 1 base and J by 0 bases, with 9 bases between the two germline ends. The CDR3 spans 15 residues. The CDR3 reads CASSESGRMNTEAFF. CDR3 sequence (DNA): TGTGCCAGCAGTGAATCTGGACGGATGAACACTGAAGCTTTCTTT. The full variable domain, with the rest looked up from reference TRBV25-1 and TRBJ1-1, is EADIYQTPRYLVIGTGKKITLECSQTMGHDKMYWYQQDPGMELHLIHYSYGVNSTEKGDLSSESTVSRIRTEHFPLTLESARPSHTSQYLCASSESGRMNTEAFFGQGTRLTVV.

Here the CDR3 reads CASLAGWGGNTIYF. The CDR3 DNA reads TGTGCCTCCCTGGCCGGGTGGGGAGGAAACACCATATATTTT. This chain links TRBV30 with TRBJ1-3, with no clear D. CDR1 GTSNPN and CDR2 SVGIG come from the germline V gene (reference sequence). V gave up 7 bases and J gave up 4 bases, with 17 bases separating them. The CDR3 contains 14 residues.

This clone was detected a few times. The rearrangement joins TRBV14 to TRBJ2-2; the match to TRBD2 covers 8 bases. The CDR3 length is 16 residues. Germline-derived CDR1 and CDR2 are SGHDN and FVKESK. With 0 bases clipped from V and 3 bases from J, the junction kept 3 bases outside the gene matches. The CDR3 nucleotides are TGTGCCAGCAGCCAAGATCCTAGCGGGTACACCGGGGAGCTGTTTTTT. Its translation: CASSQDPSGYTGELFF.

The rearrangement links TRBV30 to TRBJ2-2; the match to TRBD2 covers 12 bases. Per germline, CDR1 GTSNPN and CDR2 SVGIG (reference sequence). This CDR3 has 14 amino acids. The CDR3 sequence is CAQAGTSGTGELFF. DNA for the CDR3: TGTGCTCAAGCAGGGACTAGCGGGACCGGGGAGCTGTTTTTT.

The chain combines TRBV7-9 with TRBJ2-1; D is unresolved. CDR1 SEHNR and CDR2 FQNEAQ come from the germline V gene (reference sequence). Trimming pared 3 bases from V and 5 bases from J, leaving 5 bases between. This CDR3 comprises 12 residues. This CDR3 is CASSFGHNEQFF. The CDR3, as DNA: TGTGCCAGCAGCTTCGGTCACAATGAGCAGTTCTTC.

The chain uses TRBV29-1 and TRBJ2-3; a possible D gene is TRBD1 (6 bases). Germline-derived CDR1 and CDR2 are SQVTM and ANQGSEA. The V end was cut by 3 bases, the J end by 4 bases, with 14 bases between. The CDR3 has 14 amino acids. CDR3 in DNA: TGCAGCGTTGATAAGGACAGCGGCTCAGATACGCAGTATTTT. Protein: CSVDKDSGSDTQYF.

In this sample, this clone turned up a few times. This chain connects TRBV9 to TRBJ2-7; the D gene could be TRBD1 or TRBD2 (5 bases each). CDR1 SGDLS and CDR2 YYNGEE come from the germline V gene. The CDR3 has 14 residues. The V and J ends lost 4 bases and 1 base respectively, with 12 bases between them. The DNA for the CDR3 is TGTGCCAGCAGCCCGGGACGGCGATCCTACGAGCAGTACTTC. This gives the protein CASSPGRRSYEQYF. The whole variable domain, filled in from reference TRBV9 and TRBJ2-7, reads DSGVTQTPKHLITATGQRVTLRCSPRSGDLSVYWYQQSLDQGLQFLIQYYNGEERAKGNILERFSAQQFPDLHSELNLSSLELGDSALYFCASSPGRRSYEQYFGPGTRLTVT.

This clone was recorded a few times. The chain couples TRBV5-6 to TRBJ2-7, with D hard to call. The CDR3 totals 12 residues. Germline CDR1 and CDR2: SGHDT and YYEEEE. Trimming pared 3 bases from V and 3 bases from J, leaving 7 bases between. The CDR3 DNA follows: TGTGCCAGCAGCTCGTCTGGCTACGAGCAGTACTTC. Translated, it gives CASSSSGYEQYF.

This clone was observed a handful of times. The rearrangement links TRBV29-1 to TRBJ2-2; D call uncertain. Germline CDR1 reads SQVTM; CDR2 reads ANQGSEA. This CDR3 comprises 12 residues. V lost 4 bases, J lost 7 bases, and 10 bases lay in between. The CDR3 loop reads CSVGLGLGELFF. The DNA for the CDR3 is TGCAGCGTTGGTTTGGGTCTCGGGGAGCTGTTTTTT.

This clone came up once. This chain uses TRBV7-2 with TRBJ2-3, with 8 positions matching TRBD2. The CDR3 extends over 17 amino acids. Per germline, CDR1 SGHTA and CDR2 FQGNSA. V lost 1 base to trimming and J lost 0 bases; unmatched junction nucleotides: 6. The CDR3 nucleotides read TGTGCCAGCAGCTTAGAAGGGACTAGACTTAGCACAGATACGCAGTATTTT. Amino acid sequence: CASSLEGTRLSTDTQYF.

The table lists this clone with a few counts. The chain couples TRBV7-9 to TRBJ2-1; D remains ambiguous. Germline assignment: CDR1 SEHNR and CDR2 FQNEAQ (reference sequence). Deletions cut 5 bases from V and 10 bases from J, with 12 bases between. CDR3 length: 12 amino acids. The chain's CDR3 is CASSQLGREQFF. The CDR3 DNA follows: TGTGCCAGCAGCCAACTGGGTCGGGAGCAGTTCTTC.

The CDR3 spells CASSGGSRYEQYF. CDR3 in DNA: TGTGCCAGCAGTGGAGGGTCCCGCTACGAGCAGTACTTC. The gene calls are TRBV28 and TRBJ2-7; a weak D match, TRBD2 (6 bases). The CDR3 extends over 13 amino acids. CDR1 is MDHEN and CDR2 is SYDVKM in the germline V gene. Trimming took 5 bases from V and 3 from J, leaving 11 bases between them.

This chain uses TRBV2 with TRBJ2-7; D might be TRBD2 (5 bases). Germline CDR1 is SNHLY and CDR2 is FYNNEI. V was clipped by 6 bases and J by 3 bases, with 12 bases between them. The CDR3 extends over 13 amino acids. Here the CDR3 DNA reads TGTGCCAGCAGCCGGGAAGTACTCTACGAGCAGTACTTC. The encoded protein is CASSREVLYEQYF. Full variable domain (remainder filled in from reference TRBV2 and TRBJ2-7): EPEVTQTPSHQVTQMGQEVILRCVPISNHLYFYWYRQILGQKVEFLVSFYNNEISEKSEIFDDQFSVERPDGSNFTLKIRSTKLEDSAMYFCASSREVLYEQYFGPGTRLTVT.

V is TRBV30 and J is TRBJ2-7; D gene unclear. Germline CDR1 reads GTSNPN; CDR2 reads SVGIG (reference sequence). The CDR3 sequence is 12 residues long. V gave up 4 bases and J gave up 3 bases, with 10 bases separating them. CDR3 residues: CAWNSYHYEQYF. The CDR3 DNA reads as TGTGCCTGGAACAGCTATCACTACGAGCAGTACTTC.

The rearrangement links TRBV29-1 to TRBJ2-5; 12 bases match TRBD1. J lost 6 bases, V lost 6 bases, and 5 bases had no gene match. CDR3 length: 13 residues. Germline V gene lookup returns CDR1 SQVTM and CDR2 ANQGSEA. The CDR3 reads CSVGGQGAQTQYF. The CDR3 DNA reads TGCAGCGTGGGGGGACAGGGGGCACAGACCCAGTACTTC.